This T cell receptor (beta chain) was profiled in a study of low-dose radiotherapy and immunotherapy resistance in tumors. Study-wide context: Every six weeks patients received intravenous ipilimumab 1 mg/kg, and every two weeks they received intravenous nivolumab 240 mg. Intravenous cyclophosphamide 200 mg/m2 was given every two weeks, one day before radiation and immunotherapy.

Time point here: before trial treatment. This clonotype was counted ten times or more. Covering alpha and beta chains, TRAV- and TRBV-specific primers were used for the first-strand cDNA. TCRs were amplified for approximately 22 PCR cycles with a constant-region primer and V-primer adapter. Each CDR3 protein gets one entry after TCRdb re-called the reads with MiXCR. The table lists almost 40,000 distinct CDR3 sequences, roughly 30% of them singletons. The material sequenced was PBMCs, taken before treatment. This TCR was sampled from a male donor with gallbladder cancer.

The CDR3 DNA follows: TGTGCCAGCTCACCACCGGTCGGAGATACGCAGTATTTT. It codes for CASSPPVGDTQYF. The gene calls are TRBV18 and TRBJ2-3, with no clear D. Germline V gene sequence: CDR1 KGHSH, CDR2 LQKENI. This CDR3 is built from 13 residues. Trimming shortened V by 0 bases and J by 5 bases, and 6 bases separated the two germline ends.